Only a few counts were recorded for the clone carrying this TCR beta chain. The antigen is not known. V shed 5 bases and J 0 bases; nucleotides not matched to a gene: 5. This CDR3 spans 16 amino acids. Germline V CDR1 and CDR2: SEHNR, FQNEAQ (reference sequence). This sample's treatment: roughly 19 received Ad26.COV2.S at low or high dose, single or two shots; several received placebo; per-sample allocation not given. Sample collection was performed on day 63 after the first vaccine or placebo injection. A Boston adult aged 18-55 years was the donor. This sample was taken from a study of Ad26.COV2.S vaccination and SARS-CoV-2 variants. Study information: Donor was in the COV1001 Ad26.COV2.S trial arm.

Data came from immunoSEQ multiplex PCR; TCRdb stores just in-frame clones and leaves some out. The sample consists of 300,000 to 450,000 clones, 85% of them appearing once. Whole-study results and caveats: For non-spike TCRs, breadth in vaccine recipients resembled that in placebo recipients.

This chain joins TRBV7-9 and TRBJ2-2; 8 bases are shared with TRBD1. The TCR sequence derives from a person between 18 and 65 years old who received the Ad26.COV2.S COVID-19 vaccine or a placebo. The starting material was peripheral blood, obtained in a trial of Ad26.COV2.S vaccine versus placebo. The CDR3 coding sequence is TGTGCCAGCAGCCGCACGGGACAGGCGAACACCGGGGAGCTGTTTTTT. This sequence encodes CASSRTGQANTGELFF.